This T cell receptor (beta chain) was captured in a study of PD-L1 blockade in urothelial cancer. Study details: From 0 to 3 prior chemotherapy regimens had been given to the patients. Findings and caveats of the study: Blood TCR clonality below the median before treatment was a predictor of better survival. In blood at 3 weeks, tumor-associated clones expanded more among patients with durable benefit.

A note on this clone: What it recognizes is unknown.

Between 1 and 8 samples per patient were obtained, pretreatment and on-treatment. The assay was immunoSEQ multiplex PCR, and TCRdb's table has in-frame clones only and misses some. The sample includes 25,000 to 30,000 clones, around 90% of them seen just once. Here the sequenced sample was PBMCs, taken around atezolizumab (anti-PD-L1) treatment. This TCR was sampled from a man in his forties or fifties with urothelial cancer.

The CDR3 loop is CASRFAGGNEQFF. In nucleotides, the CDR3 is TGTGCCAGCAGATTCGCGGGTGGGAATGAGCAGTTCTTC. The chain couples TRBV27 to TRBJ2-1; weak D call: TRBD2 (5 bases). CDR3 length equals 13 residues. V was pared by 6 bases and J by 7 bases, with 13 bases between. The V gene's germline CDR1 is MNHEY and CDR2 SMNVEV (reference sequence).